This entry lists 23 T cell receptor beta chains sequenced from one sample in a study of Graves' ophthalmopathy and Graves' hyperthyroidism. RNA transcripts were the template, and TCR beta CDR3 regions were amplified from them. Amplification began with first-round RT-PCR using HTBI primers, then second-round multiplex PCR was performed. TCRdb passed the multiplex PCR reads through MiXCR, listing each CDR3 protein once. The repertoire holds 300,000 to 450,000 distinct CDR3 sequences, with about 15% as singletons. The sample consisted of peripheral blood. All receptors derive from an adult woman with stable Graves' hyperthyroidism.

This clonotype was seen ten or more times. CDR3 DNA sequence: TGCGCCAGCAGCTTGGGGACAGGGGTCACCGGGGAGCTGTTTTTT. Its translation: CASSLGTGVTGELFF. The chain links TRBV5-1 to TRBJ2-2, with 9 bases matching TRBD1. Germline V gene sequence: CDR1 SGHRS, CDR2 YFSETQ. The CDR3 consists of 15 residues. Trimming took 0 bases from V and 4 from J; bases not matched to a gene: 1.

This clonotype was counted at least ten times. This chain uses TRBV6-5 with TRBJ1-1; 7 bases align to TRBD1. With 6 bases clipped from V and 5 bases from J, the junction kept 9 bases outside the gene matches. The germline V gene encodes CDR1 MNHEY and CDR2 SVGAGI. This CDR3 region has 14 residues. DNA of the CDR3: TGTGCCAGCAGATGGGACAGCGGGATGACTGAAGCTTTCTTT. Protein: CASRWDSGMTEAFF.

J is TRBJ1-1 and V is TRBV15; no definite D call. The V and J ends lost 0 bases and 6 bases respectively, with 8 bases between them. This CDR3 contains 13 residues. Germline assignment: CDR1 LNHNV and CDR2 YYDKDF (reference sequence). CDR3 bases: TGTGCCACCAGCAGAGACCCTTCCGCTGAAGCTTTCTTT. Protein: CATSRDPSAEAFF.

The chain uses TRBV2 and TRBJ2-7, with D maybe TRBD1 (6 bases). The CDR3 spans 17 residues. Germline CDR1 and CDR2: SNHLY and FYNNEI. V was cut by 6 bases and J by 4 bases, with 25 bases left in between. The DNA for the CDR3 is TGTGCCAGCAGGGGGGACATTGGGGGTTCTGCGAAATACGAGCAGTACTTC. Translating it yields CASRGDIGGSAKYEQYF.

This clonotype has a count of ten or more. CDR3 loop: CASRGRREPGNTIYF. The CDR3 DNA follows: TGTGCCAGCAGGGGTAGGAGAGAGCCTGGAAACACCATATATTTT. This chain links TRBV12-3 or TRBV12-4 with TRBJ1-3; D ambiguous. The CDR3 is 15 residues long. V shed 6 bases and J shed 2 bases, with 14 bases lying between them.

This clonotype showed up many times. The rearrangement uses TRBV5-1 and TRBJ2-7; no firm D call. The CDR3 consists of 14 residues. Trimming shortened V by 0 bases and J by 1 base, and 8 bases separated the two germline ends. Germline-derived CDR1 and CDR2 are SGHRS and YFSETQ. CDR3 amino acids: CASSLGERSYEQYF. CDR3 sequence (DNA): TGCGCCAGCAGCTTGGGGGAACGATCCTACGAGCAGTACTTC. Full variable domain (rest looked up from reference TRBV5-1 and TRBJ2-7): KAGVTQTPRYLIKTRGQQVTLSCSPISGHRSVSWYQQTPGQGLQFLFEYFSETQRNKGNFPGRFSGRQFSNSRSEMNVSTLELGDSALYLCASSLGERSYEQYFGPGTRLTVT.

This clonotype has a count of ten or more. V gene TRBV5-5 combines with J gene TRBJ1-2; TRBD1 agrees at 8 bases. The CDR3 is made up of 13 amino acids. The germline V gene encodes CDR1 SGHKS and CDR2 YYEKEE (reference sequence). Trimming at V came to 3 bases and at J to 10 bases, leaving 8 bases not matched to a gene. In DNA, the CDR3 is TGTGCCAGCAGCTCCTCCGGGACAGGCATCTACACCTTC. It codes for CASSSSGTGIYTF.

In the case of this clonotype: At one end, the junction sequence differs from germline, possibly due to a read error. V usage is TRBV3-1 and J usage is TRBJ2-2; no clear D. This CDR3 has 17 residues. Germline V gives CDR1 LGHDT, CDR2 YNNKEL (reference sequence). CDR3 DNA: TGTGCTAGCAGCCAAGAGTTGCTAGACTCGAACACCGGGGAGCTGTTTTTT. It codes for CASSQELLDSNTGELFF.

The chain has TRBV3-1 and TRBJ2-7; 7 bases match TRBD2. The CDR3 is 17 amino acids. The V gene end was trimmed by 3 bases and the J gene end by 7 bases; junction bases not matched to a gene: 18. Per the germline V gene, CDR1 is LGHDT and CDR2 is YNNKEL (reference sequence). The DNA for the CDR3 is TGTGCCAGCAGCCACTCCTTCTTCCCGACTAGCAGAGGGGAGCAGTACTTC. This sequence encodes CASSHSFFPTSRGEQYF.

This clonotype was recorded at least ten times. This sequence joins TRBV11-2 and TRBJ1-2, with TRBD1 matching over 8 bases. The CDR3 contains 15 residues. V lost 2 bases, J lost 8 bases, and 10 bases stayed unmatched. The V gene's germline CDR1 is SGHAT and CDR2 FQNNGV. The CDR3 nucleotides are TGTGCCAGCAGCTTACCAGGACAGGGTATTTTCGGCTACACCTTC. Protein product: CASSLPGQGIFGYTF. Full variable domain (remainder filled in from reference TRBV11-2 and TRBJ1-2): EAGVAQSPRYKIIEKRQSVAFWCNPISGHATLYWYQQILGQGPKLLIQFQNNGVVDDSQLPKDRFSAERLKGVDSTLKIQPAKLEDSAVYLCASSLPGQGIFGYTFGSGTRLTVV.

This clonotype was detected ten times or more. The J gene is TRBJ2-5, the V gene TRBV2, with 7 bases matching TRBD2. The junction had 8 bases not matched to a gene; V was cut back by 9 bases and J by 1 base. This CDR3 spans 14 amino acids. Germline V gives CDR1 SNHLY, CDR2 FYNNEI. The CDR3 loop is CARPGLIFQETQYF. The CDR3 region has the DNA TGTGCCAGACCGGGACTAATTTTCCAAGAGACCCAGTACTTC.

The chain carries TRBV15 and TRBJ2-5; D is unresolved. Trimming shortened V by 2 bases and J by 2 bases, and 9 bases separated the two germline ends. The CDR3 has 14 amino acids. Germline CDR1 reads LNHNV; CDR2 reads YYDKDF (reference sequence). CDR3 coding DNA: TGTGCCACCAGCAGAAAGGACGGTCAAGAGACCCAGTACTTC. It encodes CATSRKDGQETQYF.

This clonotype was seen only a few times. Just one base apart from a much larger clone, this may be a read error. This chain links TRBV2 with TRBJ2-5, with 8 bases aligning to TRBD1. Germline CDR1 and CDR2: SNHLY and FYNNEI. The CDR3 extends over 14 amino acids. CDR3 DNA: TGTGCCAGGAGTGGGCAGGGGGCGCGAGAGACCCAGTACTTC. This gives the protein CARSGQGARETQYF.

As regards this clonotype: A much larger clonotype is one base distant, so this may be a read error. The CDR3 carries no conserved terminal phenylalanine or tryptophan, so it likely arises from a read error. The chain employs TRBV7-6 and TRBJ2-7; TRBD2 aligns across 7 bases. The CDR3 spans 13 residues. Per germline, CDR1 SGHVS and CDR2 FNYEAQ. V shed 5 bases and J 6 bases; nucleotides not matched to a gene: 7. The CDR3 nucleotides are TGTGCCAGCAGCCGCGACGGGGAGGGCGAGCAGTACTTG. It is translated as CASSRDGEGEQYL.

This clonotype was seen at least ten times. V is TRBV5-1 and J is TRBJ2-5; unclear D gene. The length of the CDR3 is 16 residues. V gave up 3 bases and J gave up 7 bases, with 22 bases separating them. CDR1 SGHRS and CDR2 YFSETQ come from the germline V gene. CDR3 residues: CASSSHEGPLWGTQYF. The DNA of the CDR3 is TGCGCCAGCAGCTCCCACGAAGGCCCTCTTTGGGGGACCCAGTACTTC.

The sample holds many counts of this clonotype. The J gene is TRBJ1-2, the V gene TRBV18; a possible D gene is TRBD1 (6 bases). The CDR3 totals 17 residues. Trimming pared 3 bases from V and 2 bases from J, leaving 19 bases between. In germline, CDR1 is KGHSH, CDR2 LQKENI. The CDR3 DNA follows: TGTGCCAGCTCACCTCAGGGGCTGCAGATTGGAAACTATGGCTACACCTTC. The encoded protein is CASSPQGLQIGNYGYTF.

CDR3 region: CASSPGDATLNSPLHF. The DNA of the CDR3 is TGTGCCAGCTCACCTGGGGACGCTACCTTAAACTCACCCCTCCACTTT. The rearrangement uses TRBV18 and TRBJ1-6; D might be TRBD1 (5 bases). The CDR3 covers 16 residues. The germline CDR1 and CDR2 sequences are KGHSH and LQKENI. V gave up 3 bases and J gave up 10 bases, with 19 bases separating them.

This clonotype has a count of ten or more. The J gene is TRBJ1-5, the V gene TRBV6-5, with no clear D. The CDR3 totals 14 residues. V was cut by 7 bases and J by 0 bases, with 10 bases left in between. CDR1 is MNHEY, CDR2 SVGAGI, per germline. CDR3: CASISGYSNQPQHF. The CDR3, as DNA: TGTGCCAGCATCTCGGGATATAGCAATCAGCCCCAGCATTTT.

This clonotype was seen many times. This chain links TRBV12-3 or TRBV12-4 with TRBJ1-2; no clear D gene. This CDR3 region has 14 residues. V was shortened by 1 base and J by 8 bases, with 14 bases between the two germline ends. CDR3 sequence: CASSLGGGSPGYTF. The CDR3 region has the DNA TGTGCCAGCAGTTTAGGCGGTGGCAGCCCCGGCTACACCTTC.

The CDR3 sequence is CASIQDWGYEQYF. The CDR3 coding sequence is TGTGCCAGCATCCAAGATTGGGGATACGAGCAGTACTTC. The chain combines TRBV12-3 or TRBV12-4 with TRBJ2-7; no reliable D call. The CDR3 has 13 residues. Trimming stripped 7 bases from V and 4 bases from J, with 14 bases between.

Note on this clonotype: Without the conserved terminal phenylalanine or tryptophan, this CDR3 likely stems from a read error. CDR3 protein: CASSPPWVTGELFC. CDR3 DNA: TGCGCCAGCAGCCCCCCTTGGGTTACCGGGGAGCTGTTTTGT. V and J are TRBV4-1 and TRBJ2-2; D unresolved. The CDR3 covers 14 residues. The ends were cut back, 4 bases at V and 5 bases at J, with 11 bases in the middle. CDR1 is MGHRA and CDR2 is YSYEKL in the germline V gene.

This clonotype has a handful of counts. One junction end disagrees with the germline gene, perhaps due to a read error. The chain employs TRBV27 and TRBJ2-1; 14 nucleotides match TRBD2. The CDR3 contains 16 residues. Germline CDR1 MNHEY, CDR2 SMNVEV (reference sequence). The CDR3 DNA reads TGTGCCAGCAGTTTACCGACTAGCGGGAGGGCCAATGAGAAGTTCTTC. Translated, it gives CASSLPTSGRANEKFF.

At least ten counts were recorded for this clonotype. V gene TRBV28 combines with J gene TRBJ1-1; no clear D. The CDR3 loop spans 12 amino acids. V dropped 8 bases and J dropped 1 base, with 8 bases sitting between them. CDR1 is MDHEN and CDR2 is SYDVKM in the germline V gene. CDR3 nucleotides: TGTGCCAGCCATGGGAGGAACACTGAAGCTTTCTTT. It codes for CASHGRNTEAFF. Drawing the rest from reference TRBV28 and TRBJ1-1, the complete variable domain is DVKVTQSSRYLVKRTGEKVFLECVQDMDHENMFWYRQDPGLGLRLIYFSYDVKMKEKGDIPEGYSVSREKKERFSLILESASTNQTSMYLCASHGRNTEAFFGQGTRLTVV.